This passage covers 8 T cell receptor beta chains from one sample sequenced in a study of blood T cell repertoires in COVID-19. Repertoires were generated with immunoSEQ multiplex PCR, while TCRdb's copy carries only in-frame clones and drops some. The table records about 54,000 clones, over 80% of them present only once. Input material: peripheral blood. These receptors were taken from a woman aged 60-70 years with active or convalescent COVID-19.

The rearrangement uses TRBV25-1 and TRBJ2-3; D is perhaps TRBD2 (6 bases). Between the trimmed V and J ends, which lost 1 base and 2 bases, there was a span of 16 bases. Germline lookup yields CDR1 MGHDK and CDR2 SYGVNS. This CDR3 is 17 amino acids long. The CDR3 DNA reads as TGTGCCAGCAGTGAATTTGGAATAGCGGAGGACACAGATACGCAGTATTTT. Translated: CASSEFGIAEDTDTQYF.

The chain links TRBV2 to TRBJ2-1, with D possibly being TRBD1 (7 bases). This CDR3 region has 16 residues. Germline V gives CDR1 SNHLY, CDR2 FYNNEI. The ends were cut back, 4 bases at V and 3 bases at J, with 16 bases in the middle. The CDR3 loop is CASSGRRGRNYNEQFF. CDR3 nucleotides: TGTGCCAGCAGTGGAAGGAGGGGGCGAAACTACAATGAGCAGTTCTTC.

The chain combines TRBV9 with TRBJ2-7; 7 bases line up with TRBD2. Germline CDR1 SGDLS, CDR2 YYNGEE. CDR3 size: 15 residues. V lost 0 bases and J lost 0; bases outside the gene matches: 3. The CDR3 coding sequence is TGTGCCAGCAGCGTAGGGGGAGGGGTCTCCTACGAGCAGTACTTC. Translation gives CASSVGGGVSYEQYF.

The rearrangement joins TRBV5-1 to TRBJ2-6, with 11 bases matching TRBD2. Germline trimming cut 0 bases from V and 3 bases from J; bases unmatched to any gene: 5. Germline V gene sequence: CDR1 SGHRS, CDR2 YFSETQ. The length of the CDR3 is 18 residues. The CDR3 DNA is TGCGCCAGCAGCTTGGCGCTAGCGGGAGGACTTGGGGCCAACGTCCTGACTTTC. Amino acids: CASSLALAGGLGANVLTF.

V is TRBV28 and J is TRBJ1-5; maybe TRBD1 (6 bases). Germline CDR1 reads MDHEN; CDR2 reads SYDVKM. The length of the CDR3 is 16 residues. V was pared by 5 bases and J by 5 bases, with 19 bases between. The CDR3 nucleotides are TGTGCCAGCAGTCCCTACTGGGGGCGCCCGTATCAGCCCCAGCATTTT. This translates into CASSPYWGRPYQPQHF. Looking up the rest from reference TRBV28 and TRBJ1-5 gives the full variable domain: DVKVTQSSRYLVKRTGEKVFLECVQDMDHENMFWYRQDPGLGLRLIYFSYDVKMKEKGDIPEGYSVSREKKERFSLILESASTNQTSMYLCASSPYWGRPYQPQHFGDGTRLSIL.

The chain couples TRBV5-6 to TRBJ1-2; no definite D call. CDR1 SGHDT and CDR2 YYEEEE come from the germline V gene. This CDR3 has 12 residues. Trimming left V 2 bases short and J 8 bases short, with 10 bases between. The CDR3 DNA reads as TGTGCCAGCAGCTTATTAGCTCACGGCTACACCTTC. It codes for CASSLLAHGYTF.

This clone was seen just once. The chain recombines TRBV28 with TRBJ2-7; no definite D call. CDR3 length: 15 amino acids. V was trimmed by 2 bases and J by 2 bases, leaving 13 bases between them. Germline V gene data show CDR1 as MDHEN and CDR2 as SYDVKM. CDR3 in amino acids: CASSLVGDSAYEQYF. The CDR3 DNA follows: TGTGCCAGCAGTTTAGTGGGTGACTCAGCCTACGAGCAGTACTTC.

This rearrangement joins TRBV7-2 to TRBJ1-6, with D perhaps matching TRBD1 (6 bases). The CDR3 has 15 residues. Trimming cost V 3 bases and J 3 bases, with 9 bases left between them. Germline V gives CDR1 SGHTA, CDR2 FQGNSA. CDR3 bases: TGTGCCAGCAGCTTCTCGACAGGCTATAATTCACCCCTCCACTTT. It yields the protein CASSFSTGYNSPLHF.